This TCR beta chain derives from a study of T cell changes during pregnancy in multiple sclerosis. The data were produced by immunoSEQ multiplex PCR, yet TCRdb's version contains in-frame clones alone and is incomplete. This sample has 35,000 to 50,000 clones; approximately 92% occur once, and the top ten carry roughly 0.69%. Sequencing was performed on CD4+ T cells from peripheral blood mononuclear cells, taken in the first trimester of pregnancy. The sequence derives from a female donor with multiple sclerosis, enrolled in a pregnancy study.

The CDR3 sequence: CASSDTFYEQYF. The CDR3 DNA reads as TGTGCCAGCTCGGACACCTTCTACGAGCAGTACTTC. The chain employs TRBV19 and TRBJ2-7; perhaps TRBD1 as D (5 bases). Germline CDR1 reads LNHDA; CDR2 reads SQIVND (reference sequence). The CDR3 is 12 residues long. V was cut by 9 bases and J by 3 bases, with 12 bases left in between.